Included here is one T cell receptor (beta chain) sequence, with context. This entry comes from a study of cytomegalovirus exposure and HLA in healthy donors. Profiling relied on immunoSEQ multiplex PCR, and the TCRdb table lists in-frame clones only, not all of them. This table has 70,000 to 80,000 clones, roughly 94% appearing once. The germline CDR1 and CDR2 sequences are SGHRS and YFSETQ. After removal of 3 bases from V and 0 bases from J, the junction contained 6 bases not matched to a gene. The CDR3 is made up of 16 amino acids. The sequence was obtained from a woman between 18 and 30 years old in good health and CMV-seronegative. The specimen was PBMCs. This chain links TRBV5-1 with TRBJ2-1; 7 bases fit TRBD2. The CDR3 here is CASSWGGLVSYNEQFF. Here the CDR3 DNA reads TGCGCCAGCAGCTGGGGAGGACTAGTCTCCTACAATGAGCAGTTCTTC.